These 22 T cell receptor beta chains were sequenced from one sample in a study of shared clonotypes between healthy human individuals. Sequencing was performed with immunoSEQ multiplex PCR; in TCRdb, only in-frame clones are kept and a portion is missing. This sample has millions of clones, with over 85% found just once. The sequencing sample was made of naive CD4+ T cells sorted from blood. Regarding subset: CD45RA+ positively selected. These receptors came from a man aged 18-30 years in good health.

The chain couples TRBV7-9 to TRBJ1-3; no reliable D call. The germline gives CDR1 SEHNR, CDR2 FQNEAQ (reference sequence). The CDR3 consists of 17 residues. V lost 5 bases and J lost 0, with 17 bases in between. CDR3 residues: CASSLQGSPISGNTIYF. The CDR3 DNA reads as TGTGCCAGCAGCCTCCAAGGCAGCCCCATCTCTGGAAACACCATATATTTT.

CDR3 loop: CASSRDLRSYEQYF. For the CDR3, the DNA is TGTGCCAGCAGCCGGGACTTACGCTCCTACGAGCAGTACTTC. The chain is built from TRBV7-9 and TRBJ2-7; a weak D match, TRBD2 (6 bases). Trimming pared 5 bases from V and 0 bases from J, leaving 11 bases between. Germline CDR1 is SEHNR and CDR2 is FQNEAQ (reference sequence). This CDR3 is 14 amino acids long.

The rearrangement links TRBV7-9 to TRBJ1-1; D not certain. The CDR3 runs to 12 residues. The germline gives CDR1 SEHNR, CDR2 FQNEAQ (reference sequence). V was cut by 5 bases and J by 9 bases, with 13 bases left in between. The CDR3 DNA is TGTGCCAGCAGCCATTCGGGAGGAAAAGCTTTCTTT. It translates to CASSHSGGKAFF.

V and J are TRBV4-1 and TRBJ1-1, with D perhaps TRBD1 (6 bases). V was trimmed by 2 bases and J by 1 base, leaving 17 bases between them. The CDR3 has 17 amino acids. Germline V gene lookup returns CDR1 MGHRA and CDR2 YSYEKL. In DNA, the CDR3 is TGCGCCAGCAGCCAACCTTCGTGGGGGCTGGGGAACACTGAAGCTTTCTTT. It codes for CASSQPSWGLGNTEAFF.

V and J are TRBV7-9 and TRBJ1-1; possible D gene TRBD1, 6 bases. Per the germline V gene, CDR1 is SEHNR and CDR2 is FQNEAQ (reference sequence). This CDR3 is built from 14 residues. The germline V and J ends were trimmed by 3 bases and 5 bases, with 13 bases remaining between them. CDR3: CASSFSQGMTEAFF. The DNA of the CDR3 is TGTGCCAGCAGCTTTTCGCAGGGGATGACTGAAGCTTTCTTT.

This clone was observed a single time. The chain carries TRBV2 and TRBJ1-2, with D perhaps matching TRBD1 (5 bases). Germline-derived CDR1 and CDR2 are SNHLY and FYNNEI. Trimming pared 6 bases from V and 1 base from J, leaving 12 bases between. There are 14 residues in the CDR3. This CDR3 is CASRQEGYNYGYTF. Written as DNA, the CDR3 is TGTGCCAGCAGACAGGAGGGGTATAACTATGGCTACACCTTC.

The CDR3, as DNA: TGCGCCAGCAGCTTGGTGCAGATCGGCTCCTACGAGCAGTACTTC. Translated, it gives CASSLVQIGSYEQYF. This chain connects TRBV5-1 to TRBJ2-7, with unresolved D. V was trimmed by 0 bases and J by 0 bases, leaving 10 bases between them. There are 15 residues in the CDR3. Germline CDR1 and CDR2: SGHRS and YFSETQ.

The CDR3, as DNA: TGTGCCAGCAGCCCGACAAGCGGGAGGGCCTCCTACGAGCAGTACTTC. This codes for CASSPTSGRASYEQYF. This chain joins TRBV9 and TRBJ2-7, with TRBD2 matching over 10 bases. V trimming: 4 bases; J trimming: 0 bases; junction bases outside the gene matches: 7. Germline V gene lookup returns CDR1 SGDLS and CDR2 YYNGEE. This CDR3 contains 16 residues.

V is TRBV27 and J is TRBJ1-2; D call uncertain. Germline CDR1 MNHEY, CDR2 SMNVEV (reference sequence). Trimming took 3 bases from V and 4 from J, leaving 12 bases between them. The CDR3 is 14 amino acids. In nucleotides, the CDR3 is TGTGCCAGCAGTTTCGGAAAGGGCTTCTATGGCTACACCTTC. Encoded protein: CASSFGKGFYGYTF.

The rearrangement uses TRBV21-1 and TRBJ1-1; the table's D call of TRBD1 was not tested on the DNA. TRBV21-1 is an annotated pseudogene. CDR3 length: 19 residues. CDR3: CASSPYGDRGLQGGTEAFF. The CDR3 coding sequence is TGTGCCAGCAGCCCATATGGGGACAGGGGGCTCCAGGGTGGGACTGAAGCTTTCTTT.

This chain links TRBV6-6 with TRBJ1-5; a possible D gene is TRBD1 (5 bases). The V end lost 5 bases, the J end lost 3 bases, and 8 bases lay between the germline ends. This CDR3 comprises 13 residues. Germline CDR1 and CDR2: MNHNY and SVGAGI (reference sequence). The CDR3, as DNA: TGTGCCAGCAGTCAGGGCTTCAATCAGCCCCAGCATTTT. Amino acids: CASSQGFNQPQHF.

The chain employs TRBV7-2 and TRBJ1-6; 7 bases agree with TRBD1. V shed 5 bases and J 3 bases; nucleotides not matched to a gene: 7. CDR3 length: 16 amino acids. Per the germline V gene, CDR1 is SGHTA and CDR2 is FQGNSA. As DNA, the CDR3 is TGTGCCAGCAGCCCCTCCACAGGGGTCTATAATTCACCCCTCCACTTT. This translates into CASSPSTGVYNSPLHF.

The rearrangement joins TRBV15 to TRBJ2-7, with a tentative D call TRBD2 (5 bases). V lost 10 bases, J lost 7 bases, and 32 bases lay in between. The CDR3 sequence is 17 residues long. Germline V gene lookup returns CDR1 LNHNV and CDR2 YYDKDF (reference sequence). The CDR3 protein is CAKRPNGEKLLGKEQYF. The CDR3 coding sequence is TGTGCCAAGAGACCGAATGGGGAGAAGCTACTGGGGAAGGAGCAGTACTTC.

This clone appeared a single time. The genes are TRBV7-6 and TRBJ1-6; unclear D gene. Germline values: CDR1 SGHVS, CDR2 FNYEAQ. The V and J ends lost 2 bases and 6 bases respectively, with 8 bases between them. The CDR3 loop spans 14 amino acids. The CDR3 DNA reads TGTGCCAGCAGCTTAAACTGGTCTAATTCACCCCTCCACTTT. Protein product: CASSLNWSNSPLHF.

The chain carries TRBV21-1 and TRBJ2-4; the table's D gene call, TRBD2, was not cross checked with the DNA. TRBV21-1 is a recognized pseudogene. CDR3 length: 14 residues. CDR3 nucleotide sequence: TGTGCCAGCAGCCCGGGGGGAGCCAAAAACATTCAGTACTTC. It translates to CASSPGGAKNIQYF.

The chain couples TRBV7-9 to TRBJ2-7; 9 nucleotides agree with TRBD2. V gave up 3 bases and J gave up 2 bases; unmatched junction bases: 8. The germline gives CDR1 SEHNR, CDR2 FQNEAQ (reference sequence). The CDR3 contains 16 residues. In DNA, the CDR3 is TGTGCCAGCAGCTTTCGTCGGATAGCGGGAGCCTACGAGCAGTACTTC. It is translated as CASSFRRIAGAYEQYF.

This clone was seen a single time. The chain recombines TRBV5-1 with TRBJ2-3; 7 bases agree with TRBD2. This CDR3 is built from 16 residues. Looked up from germline, CDR1 is SGHRS and CDR2 is YFSETQ. The V segment lost 4 bases and the J segment 0 bases; nucleotides outside the gene matches: 8. For the CDR3, the DNA is TGCGCCAGCAGCCCTGGACTAGTCGTTAGCACAGATACGCAGTATTTT. Its translation: CASSPGLVVSTDTQYF.

The chain employs TRBV4-1 and TRBJ2-7, with D tentatively TRBD1 or TRBD2 (7 bases each). The germline CDR1 and CDR2 sequences are MGHRA and YSYEKL. This CDR3 has 14 amino acids. Trimming pared 0 bases from V and 7 bases from J, leaving 13 bases between. The CDR3 coding sequence is TGCGCCAGCAGCCAAGAACAGGGGAGGGTTGAGCAGTACTTC. This codes for CASSQEQGRVEQYF.

The chain couples TRBV7-2 to TRBJ1-2; 9 bases match TRBD1. Germline V gene data show CDR1 as SGHTA and CDR2 as FQGNSA. Unmatched junction bases numbered 8, after V lost 5 bases and J lost 4 bases. This CDR3 spans 15 amino acids. This chain's CDR3 is CASSTRTGAVYGYTF. In nucleotides, the CDR3 is TGTGCCAGCAGCACTCGGACAGGGGCAGTCTATGGCTACACCTTC.

The chain combines TRBV18 with TRBJ1-1; D uncertain. CDR3 length: 14 residues. Trimming removed 4 bases at V and 1 base at J, with 10 bases between. In germline, CDR1 is KGHSH, CDR2 LQKENI. CDR3 DNA: TGTGCCAGCTCACAGCCGGGCTCGAACACTGAAGCTTTCTTT. Translated, it gives CASSQPGSNTEAFF. The entire variable domain, with the rest obtained from reference TRBV18 and TRBJ1-1, is as follows: NAGVMQNPRHLVRRRGQEARLRCSPMKGHSHVYWYRQLPEEGLKFMVYLQKENIIDESGMPKERFSAEFPKEGPSILRIQQVVRGDSAAYFCASSQPGSNTEAFFGQGTRLTVV.

The chain links TRBV7-2 to TRBJ1-1; D ambiguous. From germline, CDR1 is SGHTA and CDR2 FQGNSA. CDR3 length: 15 residues. V was pared by 0 bases and J by 5 bases, with 13 bases between. The CDR3: CASSLAEARVTEAFF. The CDR3 nucleotides are TGTGCCAGCAGCTTAGCTGAAGCTAGGGTAACTGAAGCTTTCTTT. The full variable domain, its missing parts supplied by reference TRBV7-2 and TRBJ1-1, is GAGVSQSPSNKVTEKGKDVELRCDPISGHTALYWYRQSLGQGLEFLIYFQGNSAPDKSGLPSDRFSAERTGGSVSTLTIQRTQQEDSAVYLCASSLAEARVTEAFFGQGTRLTVV.

This chain joins TRBV29-1 and TRBJ2-5; D unclear. Germline V lookup: CDR1 SQVTM, CDR2 ANQGSEA. The CDR3 length is 11 residues. V was cut by 5 bases and J by 3 bases, with 7 bases left in between. CDR3 coding DNA: TGCAGCGTTCTACCGAAAGAGACCCAGTACTTC. Translating it yields CSVLPKETQYF.